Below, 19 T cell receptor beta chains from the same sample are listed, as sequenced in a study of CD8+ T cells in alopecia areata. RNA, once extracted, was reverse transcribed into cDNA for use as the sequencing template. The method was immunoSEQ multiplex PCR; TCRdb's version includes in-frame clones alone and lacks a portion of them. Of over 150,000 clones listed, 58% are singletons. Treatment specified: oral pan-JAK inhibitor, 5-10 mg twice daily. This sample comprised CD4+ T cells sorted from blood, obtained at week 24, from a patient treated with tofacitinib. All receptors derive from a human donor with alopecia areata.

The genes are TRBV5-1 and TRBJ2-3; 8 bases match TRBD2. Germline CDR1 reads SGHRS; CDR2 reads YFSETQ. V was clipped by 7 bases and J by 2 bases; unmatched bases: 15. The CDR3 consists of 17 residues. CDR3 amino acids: CASQPRTSGPYTDTQYF. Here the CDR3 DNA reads TGCGCCAGCCAACCCCGTACTAGCGGACCTTACACAGATACGCAGTATTTT.

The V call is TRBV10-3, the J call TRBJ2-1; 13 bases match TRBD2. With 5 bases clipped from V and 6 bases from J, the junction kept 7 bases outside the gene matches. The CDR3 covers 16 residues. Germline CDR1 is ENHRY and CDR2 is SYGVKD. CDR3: CAISILAGGSGNEQFF. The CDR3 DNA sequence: TGTGCCATCAGTATACTAGCGGGAGGGAGTGGCAATGAGCAGTTCTTC.

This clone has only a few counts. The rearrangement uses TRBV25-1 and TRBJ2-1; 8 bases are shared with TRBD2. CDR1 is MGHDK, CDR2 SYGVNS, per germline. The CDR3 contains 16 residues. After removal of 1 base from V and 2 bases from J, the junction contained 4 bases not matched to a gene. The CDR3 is CASSEFGGRPYNEQFF. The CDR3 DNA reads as TGTGCCAGCAGTGAATTCGGCGGGAGGCCCTACAATGAGCAGTTCTTC.

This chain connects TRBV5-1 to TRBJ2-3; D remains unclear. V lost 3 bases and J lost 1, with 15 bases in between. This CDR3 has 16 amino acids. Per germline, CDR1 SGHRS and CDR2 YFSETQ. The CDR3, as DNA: TGCGCCAGCAGCTCCCCCCGCCAAGGTGGCACAGATACGCAGTATTTT. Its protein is CASSSPRQGGTDTQYF.

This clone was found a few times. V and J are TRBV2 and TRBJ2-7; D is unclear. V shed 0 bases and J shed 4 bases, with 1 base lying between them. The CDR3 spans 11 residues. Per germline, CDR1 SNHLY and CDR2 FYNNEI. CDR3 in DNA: TGTGCCAGCAGTGAAGCGTACGAGCAGTACTTC. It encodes CASSEAYEQYF. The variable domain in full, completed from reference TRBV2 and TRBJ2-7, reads EPEVTQTPSHQVTQMGQEVILRCVPISNHLYFYWYRQILGQKVEFLVSFYNNEISEKSEIFDDQFSVERPDGSNFTLKIRSTKLEDSAMYFCASSEAYEQYFGPGTRLTVT.

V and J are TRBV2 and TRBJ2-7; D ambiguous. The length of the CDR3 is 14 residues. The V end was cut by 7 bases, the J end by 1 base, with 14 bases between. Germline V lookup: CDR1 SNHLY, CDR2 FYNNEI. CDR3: CASKQAASSYEQYF. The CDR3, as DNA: TGTGCCAGCAAGCAGGCCGCCTCTTCCTACGAGCAGTACTTC.

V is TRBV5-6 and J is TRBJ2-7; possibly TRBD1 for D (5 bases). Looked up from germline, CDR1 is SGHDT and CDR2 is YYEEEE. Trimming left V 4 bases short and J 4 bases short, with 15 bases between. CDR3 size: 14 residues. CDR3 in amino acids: CASSPRPGAYEQYF. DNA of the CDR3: TGTGCCAGCAGCCCCCGGCCTGGGGCATACGAGCAGTACTTC.

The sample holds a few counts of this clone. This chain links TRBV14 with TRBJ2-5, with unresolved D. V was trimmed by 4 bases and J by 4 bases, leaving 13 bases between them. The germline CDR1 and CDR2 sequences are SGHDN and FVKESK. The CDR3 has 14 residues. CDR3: CASSRVGWLETQYF. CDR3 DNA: TGTGCCAGCAGCCGAGTGGGGTGGTTAGAGACCCAGTACTTC.

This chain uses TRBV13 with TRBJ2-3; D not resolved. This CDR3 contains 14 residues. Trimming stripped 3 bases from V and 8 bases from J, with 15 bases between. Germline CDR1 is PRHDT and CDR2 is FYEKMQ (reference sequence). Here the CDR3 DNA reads TGTGCCAGCAGCTTCTCATCGTCAGGCGGTACGCAGTATTTT. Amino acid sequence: CASSFSSSGGTQYF.

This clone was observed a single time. The CDR3 sequence is CASSALGGSYEQYF. The DNA for the CDR3 is TGTGCCAGCAGCGCCCTGGGGGGCTCCTACGAGCAGTACTTC. This rearrangement joins TRBV5-4 to TRBJ2-7, with a possible D match to TRBD2 (6 bases). The CDR3 length is 14 residues. Trimming took 4 bases from V and 0 from J, leaving 11 bases between them. Per the germline V gene, CDR1 is SGHNT and CDR2 is YYREEE (reference sequence).

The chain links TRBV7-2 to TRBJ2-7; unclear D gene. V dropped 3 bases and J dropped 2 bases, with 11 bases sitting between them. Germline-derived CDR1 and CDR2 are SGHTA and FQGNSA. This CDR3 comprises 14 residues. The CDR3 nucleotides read TGTGCCAGCAGCTTGGTGAAAGGTCCCTACGAGCAGTACTTC. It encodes CASSLVKGPYEQYF.

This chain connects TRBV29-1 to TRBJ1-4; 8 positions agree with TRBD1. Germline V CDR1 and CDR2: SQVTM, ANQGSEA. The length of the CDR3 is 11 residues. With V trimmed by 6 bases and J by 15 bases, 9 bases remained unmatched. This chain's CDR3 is CSVGNRGSVFF. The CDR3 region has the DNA TGCAGCGTGGGTAACAGGGGGAGCGTGTTTTTT. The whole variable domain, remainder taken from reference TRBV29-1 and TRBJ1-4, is SAVISQKPSRDICQRGTSLTIQCQVDSQVTMMFWYRQQPGQSLTLIATANQGSEATYESGFVIDKFPISRPNLTFSTLTVSNMSPEDSSIYLCSVGNRGSVFFGSGTQLSVL.

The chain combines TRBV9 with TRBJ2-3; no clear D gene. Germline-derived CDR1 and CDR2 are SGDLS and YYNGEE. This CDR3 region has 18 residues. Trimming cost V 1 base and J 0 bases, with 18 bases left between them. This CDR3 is CASSVTIGIQRSTDTQYF. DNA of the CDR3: TGTGCCAGCAGCGTAACGATTGGGATCCAAAGAAGCACAGATACGCAGTATTTT.

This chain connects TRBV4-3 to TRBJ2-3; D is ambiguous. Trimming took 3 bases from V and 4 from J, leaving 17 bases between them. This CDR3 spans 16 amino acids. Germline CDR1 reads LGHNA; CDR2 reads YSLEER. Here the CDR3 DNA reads TGCGCCAGCAGCCAGTATATCCGAGACGGGTCAGATACGCAGTATTTT. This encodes CASSQYIRDGSDTQYF.

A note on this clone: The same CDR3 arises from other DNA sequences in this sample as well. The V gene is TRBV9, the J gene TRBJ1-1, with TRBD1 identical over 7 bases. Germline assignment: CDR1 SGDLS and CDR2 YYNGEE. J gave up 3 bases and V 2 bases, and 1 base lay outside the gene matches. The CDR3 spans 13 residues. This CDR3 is CASSVDRDTEAFF. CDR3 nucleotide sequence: TGTGCCAGCAGCGTTGACAGGGACACTGAAGCTTTCTTT.

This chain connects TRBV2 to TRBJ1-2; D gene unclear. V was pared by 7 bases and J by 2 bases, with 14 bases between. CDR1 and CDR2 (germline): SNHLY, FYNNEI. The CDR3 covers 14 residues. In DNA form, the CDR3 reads TGTGCCAGCATAAGAGAAGCTCGGAACTATGGCTACACCTTC. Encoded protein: CASIREARNYGYTF.

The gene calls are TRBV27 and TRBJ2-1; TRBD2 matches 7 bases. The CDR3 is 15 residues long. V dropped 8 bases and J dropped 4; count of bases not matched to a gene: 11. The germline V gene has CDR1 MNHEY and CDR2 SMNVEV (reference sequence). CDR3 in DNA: TGTGCCAGCGAAAGGCGGGGGACGGCTTACAATGAGCAGTTCTTC. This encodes CASERRGTAYNEQFF.

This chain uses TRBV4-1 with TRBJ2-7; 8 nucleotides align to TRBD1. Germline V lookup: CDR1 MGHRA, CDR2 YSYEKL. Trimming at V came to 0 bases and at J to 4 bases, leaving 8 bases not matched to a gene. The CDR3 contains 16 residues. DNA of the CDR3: TGCGCCAGCAGCCAAGATAGGGGGACAGGCAGGTACGAGCAGTACTTC. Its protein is CASSQDRGTGRYEQYF.

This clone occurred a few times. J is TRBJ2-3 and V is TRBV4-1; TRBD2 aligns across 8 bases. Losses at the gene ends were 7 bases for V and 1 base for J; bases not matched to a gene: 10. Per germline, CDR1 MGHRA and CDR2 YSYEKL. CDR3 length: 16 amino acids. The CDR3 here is CASTRERGQGTDTQYF. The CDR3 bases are TGCGCCAGCACCCGCGAGCGGGGGCAAGGCACAGATACGCAGTATTTT.